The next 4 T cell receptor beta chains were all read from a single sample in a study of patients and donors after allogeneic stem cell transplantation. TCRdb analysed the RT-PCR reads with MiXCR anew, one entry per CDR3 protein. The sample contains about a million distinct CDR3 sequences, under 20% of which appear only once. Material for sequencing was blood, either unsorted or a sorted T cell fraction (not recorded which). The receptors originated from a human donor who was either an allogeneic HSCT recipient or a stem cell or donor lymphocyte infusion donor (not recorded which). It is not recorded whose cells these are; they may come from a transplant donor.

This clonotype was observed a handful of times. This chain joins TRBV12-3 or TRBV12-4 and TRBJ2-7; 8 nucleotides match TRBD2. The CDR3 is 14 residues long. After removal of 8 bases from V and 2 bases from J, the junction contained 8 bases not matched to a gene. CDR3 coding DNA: TGTGCCAGCCTAAGCGGGAGTAGTCCCTACGAGCAGTACTTC. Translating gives CASLSGSSPYEQYF.

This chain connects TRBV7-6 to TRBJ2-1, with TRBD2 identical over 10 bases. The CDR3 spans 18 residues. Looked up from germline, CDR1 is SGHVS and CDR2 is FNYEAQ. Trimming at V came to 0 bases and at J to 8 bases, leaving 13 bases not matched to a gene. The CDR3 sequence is CASSLAISVQLAGDEQFF. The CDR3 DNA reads TGTGCCAGCAGCTTAGCGATTTCCGTTCAGCTAGCGGGGGATGAGCAGTTCTTC.

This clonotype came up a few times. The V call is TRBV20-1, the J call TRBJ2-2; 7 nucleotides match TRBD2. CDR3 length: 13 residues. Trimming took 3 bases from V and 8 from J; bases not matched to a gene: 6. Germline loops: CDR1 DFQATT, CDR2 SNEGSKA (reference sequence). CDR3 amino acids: CSARGGGGGELFF. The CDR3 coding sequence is TGCAGTGCTAGGGGCGGGGGAGGTGGGGAGCTGTTTTTT.

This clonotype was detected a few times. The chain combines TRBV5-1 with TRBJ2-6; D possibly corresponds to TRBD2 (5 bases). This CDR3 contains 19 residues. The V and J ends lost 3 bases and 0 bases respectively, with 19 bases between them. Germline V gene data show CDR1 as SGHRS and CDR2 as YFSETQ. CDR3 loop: CASSSHSSSQSSGANVLTF. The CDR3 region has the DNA TGCGCCAGCAGCTCTCACTCTAGCTCCCAGAGCTCTGGGGCCAACGTCCTGACTTTC.